This TCR beta chain derives from a study of metastatic and nonmetastatic thyroid tumors (dated by TCRdb to the early 2020s). Broadly, across the study: The researchers compared repertoires between peripheral blood samples and tumor or nodule tissue samples from patients with malignant or benign thyroid disease.

At the junction V is shortened by 4 bases and J by 6 bases; bases outside the gene matches: 14. Taken from the germline V gene, the CDR1 and CDR2 loops are SGHAT and FQNNGV. Including cysteine and phenylalanine, the CDR3 has 17 amino acids. The CDR3 DNA has 51 bases and is translated from base 1. Libraries came from PCR. Sequencing was performed on an Illumina HiSeq 4000. High-throughput sequencing was used to profile the TCR beta-chain CDR3 region of every patient. The authors processed their data as follows. CDR3 differences across clinicopathological groups were used to build a classifier for discriminating distant-metastatic papillary thyroid cancer patients. Repertoire diversity was assessed with the Shannon index, and tumor-blood repertoire similarity with the Morisita-Horn index. Through fastp at Q25 and MiXCR, TCRdb rebuilt clones from the public reads, retaining in-frame beta chains. V and J calls and clone size were set by TCRdb, not the authors. This sample has 20,000 to 25,000 clones in its table, and around 11% of those were observed once. In total, the top ten clones hold 7.5% to 8% of the sample.

None of the patients had been given any treatment before thyroid surgery. The study retrospectively analysed patient clinical samples collected from about 2012 to 2018 using T-cell receptor beta sequencing. The investigation overall reported the following: TCR beta diversity was reported as significantly higher in malignant tumors than in benign nodules, in both blood and tumor samples.

About this clone itself: There is no known antigen for this receptor. With a much larger clone just one base away, this may be a read error.

This clonotype was sampled from a female donor with papillary thyroid cancer or a benign thyroid nodule (not recorded which). Some clones in this sample may be carry-over from other donors' samples. The rearranged chain carries TRBV11-2 and TRBJ2-1; 8 junctional bases match TRBD2. The sample taken for sequencing was blood. The DNA sequence is given as TGTGCCAGCAGCTCCAGACTAGCGAGAGGGCCTCTCAATGAGCAGTTCTTC. It specifies CASSSRLARGPLNEQFF.